This entry lists 26 T cell receptor beta chains sequenced from one sample in a study of identical twins' blood T cells. TCRdb passed the 5' RACE reads through MiXCR, listing each CDR3 protein once. The table records roughly 340,000 distinct CDR3 sequences, roughly 31% of them present only once. The specimen sequenced was PBMCs. The receptors were gathered from a woman aged 18 to 50 in good health.

With respect to this clonotype: A read error may produce the germline difference seen at one junction end. The V gene is TRBV27, the J gene TRBJ2-5, with a tentative D call TRBD1 (6 bases). This CDR3 is 15 amino acids long. CDR1 MNHEY and CDR2 SMNVEV come from the germline V gene (reference sequence). The CDR3 protein is CAGSLRGQLQETQYF. CDR3 coding DNA: TGTGCCGGCAGTTTAAGGGGACAACTTCAAGAGACCCAGTACTTC.

This clonotype was seen more than once but under ten times. One end of the junction does not line up with germline, which may come from a read error. J is TRBJ2-3 and V is TRBV5-1; 7 bases are a match to TRBD2. Germline V lookup: CDR1 SGHRS, CDR2 YFSETQ. The CDR3 loop spans 16 amino acids. The CDR3 nucleotides are TGCGCCAGCGGCTTTTCGCCCAGCGGGAAAACAGATACGCAGTATTTT. Protein: CASGFSPSGKTDTQYF. Full variable domain (remainder filled in from reference TRBV5-1 and TRBJ2-3): KAGVTQTPRYLIKTRGQQVTLSCSPISGHRSVSWYQQTPGQGLQFLFEYFSETQRNKGNFPGRFSGRQFSNSRSEMNVSTLELGDSALYLCASGFSPSGKTDTQYFGPGTRLTVL.

The genes are TRBV19 and TRBJ1-1; 7 bases align to TRBD1. V lost 8 bases and J lost 3; bases outside the gene matches: 9. This CDR3 has 14 amino acids. Germline V CDR1 and CDR2: LNHDA, SQIVND (reference sequence). CDR3 coding DNA: TGTGCCAGTTCCCAGACAGGGTCGGACACTGAAGCTTTCTTT. Amino acid sequence: CASSQTGSDTEAFF.

A note on this clonotype: A read error may be the cause here, since a much bigger clone is one base away. The gene calls are TRBV7-9 and TRBJ1-1, with TRBD1 as a possible D gene (5 bases). The CDR3 consists of 14 residues. Germline lookup yields CDR1 SEHNR and CDR2 FQNEAQ (reference sequence). The CDR3 DNA reads as TGTGCCAGCAGCTTAGCGCCAGGGAACAATGAAGCTTTCTTT. Translated, it gives CASSLAPGNNEAFF.

The CDR3, as DNA: TGTGCCATCAGGACGACAGGTTGGTCACCCCTCCACTTT. Translating gives CAIRTTGWSPLHF. The chain carries TRBV10-3 and TRBJ1-6; possibly TRBD1 for D (6 bases). Deletions cut 6 bases from V and 10 bases from J, with 13 bases between. Germline CDR1 is ENHRY and CDR2 is SYGVKD. The CDR3 sequence is 13 residues long.

The rearrangement uses TRBV2 and TRBJ2-1, with D possibly TRBD1 on 5 matching bases. This CDR3 comprises 20 residues. Trimming left V 4 bases short and J 0 bases short, with 25 bases between. The germline V gene encodes CDR1 SNHLY and CDR2 FYNNEI. The CDR3 bases are TGTGCCAGCAGTGCCTCCAGGGTCCAAACCCCCCGGAGCTCCTACAATGAGCAGTTCTTC. Translating gives CASSASRVQTPRSSYNEQFF.

The chain links TRBV12-3 or TRBV12-4 to TRBJ1-1; D might be TRBD1 (5 bases). The CDR3 has 14 residues. Trimming stripped 7 bases from V and 4 bases from J, with 16 bases between. CDR3 sequence reads: CASTRTGESTEAFF. DNA for the CDR3: TGTGCCAGCACCCGAACAGGTGAGAGCACTGAAGCTTTCTTT.

This clonotype was found a few times. This chain links TRBV29-1 with TRBJ2-3; 7 bases agree with TRBD2. CDR3 length: 15 amino acids. Germline CDR1 is SQVTM and CDR2 is ANQGSEA. Trimming took 3 bases from V and 0 from J; bases not matched to a gene: 6. The DNA for the CDR3 is TGCAGCGTTGACGGGGGGTCCATCAGCACAGATACGCAGTATTTT. It encodes CSVDGGSISTDTQYF.

The V call is TRBV29-1, the J call TRBJ1-2, with no clear D. Germline values: CDR1 SQVTM, CDR2 ANQGSEA. The CDR3 has 11 amino acids. The germline V and J ends were trimmed by 7 bases and 8 bases, with 14 bases remaining between them. Here the CDR3 reads CSALVLGGYTF. CDR3 bases: TGCAGCGCCTTGGTCTTGGGGGGCTACACCTTC.

The V call is TRBV4-3, the J call TRBJ2-3, with TRBD2 identical over 10 bases. V trimming: 4 bases; J trimming: 6 bases; junction bases outside the gene matches: 7. This CDR3 comprises 15 residues. Germline loops: CDR1 LGHNA, CDR2 YSLEER. The CDR3 loop reads CASSLILAGHDTQYF. In DNA, the CDR3 is TGCGCCAGCAGCCTTATACTAGCGGGACATGATACGCAGTATTTT.

The V gene is TRBV18, the J gene TRBJ1-3; D uncertain. The germline CDR1 and CDR2 sequences are KGHSH and LQKENI. The length of the CDR3 is 16 residues. Deletions cut 6 bases from V and 2 bases from J, with 17 bases between. The CDR3, as DNA: TGTGCCAGCTCGCACAAGACCGGCCCGACTGGAAACACCATATATTTT. This gives the protein CASSHKTGPTGNTIYF.

The chain uses TRBV20-1 and TRBJ1-4; a weak D match, TRBD1 (6 bases). CDR3 length: 12 amino acids. The V gene lost 6 bases and the J gene lost 5 bases, with 10 bases spanning the gap. Per the germline V gene, CDR1 is DFQATT and CDR2 is SNEGSKA (reference sequence). The CDR3 loop is CSAPDSNEKLFF. The DNA for the CDR3 is TGCAGTGCCCCGGACAGCAATGAAAAACTGTTTTTT.

Of note for this clonotype: The junction departs from the called germline gene at one end, perhaps through a read error. The DNA of the CDR3 is TGCAGTGCGCCTCGGGGAGGGGCTAGCACAGATGCGCAGTATTTT. The encoded protein is CSAPRGGASTDAQYF. The V gene is TRBV20-1, the J gene TRBJ2-3; 7 bases map to TRBD2. The germline CDR1 and CDR2 sequences are DFQATT and SNEGSKA (reference sequence). This CDR3 contains 15 residues.

This clonotype was found a few times. The J gene is TRBJ2-1, the V gene TRBV29-1; 8 bases match TRBD2. CDR1 and CDR2 from the germline V gene are SQVTM and ANQGSEA. The CDR3 length is 17 residues. Unmatched junction bases numbered 11, after V lost 4 bases and J lost 0 bases. In nucleotides, the CDR3 is TGCAGCGTTGCACGGGGGGGCTTCCTAAGCTCCTACAATGAGCAGTTCTTC. It is translated as CSVARGGFLSSYNEQFF.

This clonotype was seen more than once but under ten times. The rearrangement uses TRBV7-9 and TRBJ1-2; D might be TRBD1 (5 bases). The V gene's germline CDR1 is SEHNR and CDR2 FQNEAQ (reference sequence). CDR3 length equals 14 residues. V gave up 5 bases and J gave up 2 bases, with 12 bases separating them. The CDR3 DNA is TGTGCCAGCAGCCCCCCCGGGGGGAACTATGGCTACACCTTC. This codes for CASSPPGGNYGYTF.

This clonotype was recorded a few times. This chain connects TRBV27 to TRBJ1-2; TRBD1 might be the D (6 bases). The germline CDR1 and CDR2 sequences are MNHEY and SMNVEV (reference sequence). This CDR3 is 14 amino acids long. V lost 5 bases to trimming and J lost 4 bases, with 14 bases between them. CDR3 in amino acids: CASSPRGGGYGYTF. The CDR3 coding sequence is TGTGCCAGCAGTCCCAGGGGAGGTGGCTATGGCTACACCTTC.

This clonotype was observed a handful of times. This rearrangement joins TRBV6-1 to TRBJ1-1, with 9 bases fitting TRBD1. V lost 1 base, J lost 8 bases, and 11 bases stayed unmatched. The germline CDR1 and CDR2 sequences are MNHNS and SASEGT. This CDR3 contains 16 residues. The DNA for the CDR3 is TGTGCCAGCAGTGAAGGGACAGGGGAGGGTCACCGAGAAGCTTTCTTT. It yields the protein CASSEGTGEGHREAFF.

This clonotype occurred a few times. The chain has TRBV29-1 and TRBJ1-2; D is perhaps TRBD1 (5 bases). The germline V and J ends were trimmed by 0 bases and 7 bases, with 9 bases remaining between them. This CDR3 has 12 residues. CDR1 is SQVTM, CDR2 ANQGSEA, per germline. The CDR3 DNA reads TGCAGCGTTGAAGATCGAGGGGTTGGCTACACCTTC. It encodes CSVEDRGVGYTF.

This clonotype was found a few times. This rearrangement joins TRBV7-9 to TRBJ2-1; D gene unclear. The CDR3 is made up of 13 amino acids. The germline gives CDR1 SEHNR, CDR2 FQNEAQ (reference sequence). V lost 5 bases and J lost 8, with 13 bases in between. This chain's CDR3 is CASSPVLWDEQFF. CDR3 bases: TGTGCCAGCAGCCCGGTACTCTGGGATGAGCAGTTCTTC.

This sequence joins TRBV5-1 and TRBJ1-3, with D possibly matching TRBD1 (6 bases). The V end lost 4 bases, the J end lost 2 bases, and 10 bases lay between the germline ends. Per germline, CDR1 SGHRS and CDR2 YFSETQ. The CDR3 length is 14 residues. The CDR3 bases are TGCGCCAGCAGCGTCGACAGGCCTGGAAACACCATATATTTT. It translates to CASSVDRPGNTIYF.

This clonotype was found once. This CDR3 is CASSLGTYNEQYF. CDR3 coding DNA: TGCGCCAGCAGCCTCGGGACATACAATGAGCAGTACTTC. The chain links TRBV5-1 to TRBJ2-7; D is perhaps TRBD1 (6 bases). V was shortened by 4 bases and J by 7 bases, with 15 bases between the two germline ends. Germline CDR1 SGHRS, CDR2 YFSETQ. The CDR3 extends over 13 amino acids.

The chain links TRBV5-6 to TRBJ2-2, with 11 nucleotides matching TRBD1. The V and J ends lost 4 bases and 15 bases, in that order; junction bases with no gene match: 8. This CDR3 comprises 13 residues. Germline V gene lookup returns CDR1 SGHDT and CDR2 YYEEEE. The CDR3, as DNA: TGTGCCAGCAGCACAGGGACAGGGGGTTCGGTGTTTTTT. It translates to CASSTGTGGSVFF.

The chain uses TRBV7-6 and TRBJ2-7; 7 bases fit TRBD1. CDR1 is SGHVS and CDR2 is FNYEAQ in the germline V gene. Trimming took 1 base from V and 4 from J; bases not matched to a gene: 7. The CDR3 totals 15 residues. In nucleotides, the CDR3 is TGTGCCAGCAGCTTAGGGACAGGCTTTCCTTACGAGCAGTACTTC. Amino acid sequence: CASSLGTGFPYEQYF.

This clonotype was seen only once. Relative to the germline gene, one junction end is altered; a read error may explain this. The chain combines TRBV9 with TRBJ1-1; unclear D gene. Germline V gives CDR1 SGDLS, CDR2 YYNGEE. The CDR3 spans 14 residues. CDR3 nucleotide sequence: TGTGTCAGCAGCCAACCCCCTGGTAACACTGAAGCTTTCTTT. Protein: CVSSQPPGNTEAFF.

This clonotype was found a few times. The rearrangement joins TRBV19 to TRBJ2-2; the D call may be TRBD1 or TRBD2 (6 bases each). CDR1 is LNHDA, CDR2 SQIVND, per germline (reference sequence). V was shortened by 4 bases and J by 3 bases, with 9 bases between the two germline ends. The CDR3 is made up of 14 amino acids. DNA for the CDR3: TGTGCCAGTAGTAAGGGGGGTCACACCGGGGAGCTGTTTTTT. Translation gives CASSKGGHTGELFF.

The table lists this clonotype with a few counts. The CDR3 nucleotides read TGCAGTGCTAGAGATCGTACCAGGTTTTTGGGGGCTGAAGCTTTCTTT. Translated, it gives CSARDRTRFLGAEAFF. The chain links TRBV20-1 to TRBJ1-1; D is possibly TRBD1 (5 bases). CDR1 DFQATT and CDR2 SNEGSKA come from the germline V gene (reference sequence). This CDR3 has 16 residues. V was cut by 0 bases and J by 6 bases, with 20 bases left in between.